These 19 T cell receptor beta chains share one sample of origin, sequenced in a study of T cells after yellow fever vaccination. Via MiXCR, TCRdb re-called the 5' RACE reads, giving one row per CDR3 protein. The sample carries 450,000 to 650,000 distinct CDR3 sequences, 21% recorded once. The material was PBMCs, obtained roughly 23 days after the first yellow fever vaccination. The receptor source for this set is a man aged 18 to 30 who received the YFV17D yellow fever vaccine.

This rearrangement joins TRBV12-3 or TRBV12-4 to TRBJ2-1, with 10 bases identical to TRBD1. CDR3 size: 15 residues. Trimming removed 7 bases from V and 4 bases from J; junction bases left unmatched: 7. The CDR3 DNA follows: TGTGCCAGCACCTTAGAGGGACAGGGGTACAATGAGCAGTTCTTC. It yields the protein CASTLEGQGYNEQFF.

The chain combines TRBV5-1 with TRBJ2-3; possible D gene TRBD2, 5 bases. The CDR3 spans 15 residues. The V end was cut by 1 base, the J end by 6 bases, with 15 bases between. Per germline, CDR1 SGHRS and CDR2 YFSETQ. The CDR3 sequence is CASSLFGERGDTQYF. CDR3 nucleotides: TGCGCCAGCAGCTTGTTCGGGGAAAGAGGGGATACGCAGTATTTT.

This clonotype occurred a few times. The V call is TRBV11-2, the J call TRBJ2-1; the match to TRBD2 covers 10 bases. V was clipped by 4 bases and J by 3 bases; unmatched bases: 12. CDR1 is SGHAT and CDR2 is FQNNGV in the germline V gene. The CDR3 totals 18 residues. The CDR3 DNA follows: TGTGCCAGCAGCTCACTGCTAGCGGGGGATAAGATCTACAATGAGCAGTTCTTC. It translates to CASSSLLAGDKIYNEQFF.

This clonotype has more than one count but fewer than ten. The V gene is TRBV6-1, the J gene TRBJ1-5; D is ambiguous. The CDR3 is made up of 13 amino acids. Germline assignment: CDR1 MNHNS and CDR2 SASEGT. V lost 4 bases and J 2 bases, leaving 6 bases between the germline ends. The CDR3 loop reads CASSVQGNQPQHF. The CDR3 region has the DNA TGTGCCAGCAGTGTACAAGGCAATCAGCCCCAGCATTTT.

V usage is TRBV5-1 and J usage is TRBJ1-1; no firm D call. V lost 3 bases and J lost 6, with 15 bases in between. The CDR3 extends over 14 amino acids. From germline, CDR1 is SGHRS and CDR2 YFSETQ. Written as DNA, the CDR3 is TGCGCCAGCAGCTATAACCAGCCAAGGGCTGAAGCTTTCTTT. It encodes CASSYNQPRAEAFF.

The V gene is TRBV23-1, the J gene TRBJ2-3; 11 positions agree with TRBD2. TRBV23-1 is placed among ORFs of uncertain function. There are 17 residues in the CDR3. Trimming cost V 3 bases and J 3 bases; bases outside gene matches: 8. CDR3 coding DNA: TGCGCCAGCAGTCACAGGGTAGCGGGGGGGAGAACAGATACGCAGTATTTT. Encoded protein: CASSHRVAGGRTDTQYF.

In its sample, this clonotype was seen many times. The chain employs TRBV6-6 and TRBJ1-2, with 8 bases identical to TRBD1. The CDR3 contains 13 residues. Germline assignment: CDR1 MNHNY and CDR2 SVGAGI (reference sequence). The trim removed 2 bases at V and 8 bases at J, leaving 4 bases unmatched. The DNA for the CDR3 is TGTGCCAGCAGTTACGGGACAGGCGAGGGCTACACCTTC. It encodes CASSYGTGEGYTF.

This clonotype has at least ten counts. V and J are TRBV27 and TRBJ1-2; 9 positions agree with TRBD1. Per the germline V gene, CDR1 is MNHEY and CDR2 is SMNVEV (reference sequence). V shed 6 bases and J 7 bases; nucleotides not matched to a gene: 6. The CDR3 runs to 13 residues. For the CDR3, the DNA is TGTGCCAGCAGGACCGGGACAGGGTTTGGCTACACCTTC. Translation gives CASRTGTGFGYTF.

The chain has TRBV28 and TRBJ1-5, with 9 bases identical to TRBD1. V lost 10 bases to trimming and J lost 9 bases; unmatched junction nucleotides: 10. Germline V gene data show CDR1 as MDHEN and CDR2 as SYDVKM. The CDR3 totals 13 residues. The DNA of the CDR3 is TGTGCCACCGACAGGGGGAGGGGATCGCCCCAGCATTTT. It encodes CATDRGRGSPQHF.

This clonotype was found a few times. The J gene is TRBJ2-5, the V gene TRBV12-3 or TRBV12-4; weak D call: TRBD1 (6 bases). CDR3 length: 15 residues. Trimming shortened V by 2 bases and J by 5 bases, and 15 bases separated the two germline ends. The CDR3 region has the DNA TGTGCCAGCAGTTTATATGGACAGCCAAGGGAGACCCAGTACTTC. Its translation is CASSLYGQPRETQYF.

This clonotype was observed a few times. The chain employs TRBV28 and TRBJ2-5, with D possibly TRBD1 on 6 matching bases. The CDR3 sequence is 12 residues long. V was trimmed by 6 bases and J by 5 bases, leaving 10 bases between them. The germline V gene encodes CDR1 MDHEN and CDR2 SYDVKM. The CDR3 sequence is CASSRGRETQYF. The CDR3 DNA sequence: TGTGCCAGCAGCAGGGGAAGGGAGACCCAGTACTTC.

V is TRBV5-1 and J is TRBJ1-6; no reliable D call. V gave up 5 bases and J gave up 9 bases, with 15 bases separating them. In germline, CDR1 is SGHRS, CDR2 YFSETQ. The CDR3 covers 14 residues. The CDR3 here is CASSFEGPTSPLHF. In DNA, the CDR3 is TGCGCCAGCAGTTTCGAGGGCCCGACTTCACCCCTCCACTTT.

This clonotype was counted only a few times. J is TRBJ1-6 and V is TRBV7-2; D unresolved. The CDR3 extends over 17 amino acids. V was pared by 3 bases and J by 8 bases, with 20 bases between. From germline, CDR1 is SGHTA and CDR2 FQGNSA. The CDR3 sequence: CASSFSFFTSSDSPLHF. In DNA form, the CDR3 reads TGTGCCAGCAGCTTTTCCTTCTTCACCAGTTCAGATTCACCCCTCCACTTT.

This clonotype occurred many times. The chain carries TRBV6-1 and TRBJ2-7, with D perhaps matching TRBD2 (5 bases). Germline CDR1 is MNHNS and CDR2 is SASEGT. The CDR3 is 14 residues long. V lost 6 bases and J 2 bases, leaving 14 bases between the germline ends. CDR3 sequence (DNA): TGTGCCAGCAGCCCTCGGCGGGCCACCTACGAGCAGTACGTC. Translating gives CASSPRRATYEQYV.

In this sample, this clonotype turned up a few times. This chain uses TRBV4-2 with TRBJ1-4; tentatively, D is TRBD1 (5 bases). V lost 4 bases and J 5 bases, leaving 14 bases between the germline ends. From germline, CDR1 is LGHNA and CDR2 YNFKEQ. The CDR3 is made up of 15 amino acids. CDR3 amino acids: CASSPGRGSNEKLFF. CDR3 nucleotide sequence: TGTGCCAGCAGCCCCGGGAGGGGCTCGAATGAAAAACTGTTTTTT.

This clonotype has a handful of counts. J is TRBJ2-1 and V is TRBV7-7, with TRBD1 as a possible D gene (6 bases). The CDR3 extends over 13 amino acids. Trimming stripped 5 bases from V and 8 bases from J, with 13 bases between. Germline assignment: CDR1 SSHAT and CDR2 FNYEAQ (reference sequence). CDR3 protein: CASSPNRVHEQFF. DNA for the CDR3: TGTGCCAGCAGCCCAAACAGGGTCCATGAGCAGTTCTTC.

The CDR3, as DNA: TGCGCCAGCAGCTTGAGCCAGGGGGCGCACAATGAGCAGTTCTTC. Its translation: CASSLSQGAHNEQFF. This sequence joins TRBV5-1 and TRBJ2-1, with 8 bases aligning to TRBD1. The V gene's germline CDR1 is SGHRS and CDR2 YFSETQ. The ends lost 1 base at V and 5 bases at J; junction bases unmatched: 5. The CDR3 is 15 residues long.

CDR3 sequence: CATSPPFDTQYF. The DNA for the CDR3 is TGTGCCACCAGCCCCCCGTTTGATACGCAGTATTTT. The J gene is TRBJ2-3, the V gene TRBV15; D unclear. The CDR3 extends over 12 amino acids. V lost 5 bases and J 6 bases, leaving 9 bases between the germline ends. CDR1 is LNHNV, CDR2 YYDKDF, per germline (reference sequence).

This clonotype was recorded a few times. The rearrangement uses TRBV20-1 and TRBJ1-6; TRBD1 is a possible D gene (5 bases). Germline values: CDR1 DFQATT, CDR2 SNEGSKA (reference sequence). The CDR3 sequence is 15 residues long. Trimming shortened V by 6 bases and J by 7 bases, and 19 bases separated the two germline ends. The CDR3: CSAPRGTVNNSPLHF. CDR3 in DNA: TGCAGTGCCCCTCGAGGGACCGTTAACAATTCACCCCTCCACTTT.